These T cell receptor beta chains were read from a single sample in a study of shared clonotypes between healthy human individuals. Measured with immunoSEQ multiplex PCR; TCRdb has only the in-frame clones, and not every one. The table lists 2 million or so clones, 85% to 95% of them singletons. The source material was naive CD4+ T cells sorted from blood. These receptors all stem from a man younger than 35 in good health. The CDR3 runs from the conserved cysteine through the conserved F or W. The D gene is left open where the match is weak. Rows give clone size only sometimes, using once, few, many, or a class for an expanded clone.

D gene	V gene	J gene	clone size	CDR3 protein	CDR3 DNA
-	TRBV5-6	TRBJ2-5	-	CASSPSGLETQYF	TGTGCCAGCAGCCCGTCTGGTCTGGAGACCCAGTACTTC
-	TRBV7-3	TRBJ2-1	-	CASSLTGYNEQFF	TGTGCCAGCAGCTTAACGGGCTACAATGAGCAGTTCTTC
TRBD2	TRBV9	TRBJ2-1	-	CASSLIAGEQFF	TGTGCCAGCAGCCTCATAGCGGGAGAGCAGTTCTTC
-	TRBV7-2	TRBJ2-1	-	CADRLGGGSYNEQFF	TGTGCAGATCGCCTCGGAGGAGGTTCCTACAATGAGCAGTTCTTC
-	TRBV4-1	TRBJ2-2	-	CASSQDVGVFGTGELFF	TGCGCCAGCAGCCAAGATGTAGGGGTATTCGGCACCGGGGAGCTGTTTTTT
-	TRBV29-1	TRBJ1-1	-	CSVATGIEAFF	TGCAGCGTCGCGACAGGAATTGAAGCTTTCTTT
-	TRBV6-1	TRBJ2-5	-	CASSRQLETQYF	TGTGCCAGCAGTCGACAGCTAGAGACCCAGTACTTC
TRBD2	TRBV11-2	TRBJ2-1	once	CASSLGGRGSYNEQFF	TGTGCCAGCAGCTTAGGCGGGAGGGGGTCCTACAATGAGCAGTTCTTC
-	TRBV10-3	TRBJ1-1	once	CAAAAGNTEAFF	TGTGCCGCCGCGGCCGGGAACACTGAAGCTTTCTTT
-	TRBV27	TRBJ1-4	once	CASSLESGNEKLFF	TGTGCCAGCAGTTTAGAAAGTGGGAATGAAAAACTGTTTTTT
TRBD1	TRBV2	TRBJ2-7	-	CASSEFTGGSGAAYF	TGTGCCAGCAGTGAATTTACAGGGGGCTCCGGTGCAGCGTACTTC
-	TRBV15	TRBJ2-5	-	CATSGDPKGETQYF	TGTGCCACCAGCGGGGACCCCAAAGGGGAGACCCAGTACTTC
-	TRBV6-5	TRBJ2-1	-	CASSRGPSGEQFF	TGTGCCAGCAGTAGGGGACCTTCAGGTGAGCAGTTCTTC
-	TRBV7-2	TRBJ2-3	-	CASLPGGSSDTQYF	TGTGCCAGCCTGCCCGGTGGGAGTTCAGATACGCAGTATTTT
-	TRBV7-8	TRBJ2-5	-	CASSLVVKETQYF	TGTGCCAGCAGCTTAGTGGTGAAAGAGACCCAGTACTTC
TRBD1	TRBV6-5	TRBJ1-5	-	CASTGQAGQPQHF	TGTGCATCTACGGGACAGGCAGGTCAGCCCCAGCATTTT
TRBD1	TRBV30	TRBJ1-4	once	CAWRQGDEKLFF	TGTGCCTGGAGGCAGGGGGATGAAAAACTGTTTTTT
TRBD2	TRBV27	TRBJ2-2	once	CASRRQAGGPFTGELFF	TGTGCCAGCAGACGACAAGCGGGGGGCCCTTTTACCGGGGAGCTGTTTTTT
-	TRBV19	TRBJ2-3	-	CASRSSKLGRTDTQYF	TGTGCCAGCCGCTCATCGAAACTAGGACGCACAGATACGCAGTATTTT
-	TRBV6-1	TRBJ2-7	-	CASSEAGRGYEQYF	TGTGCCAGCAGTGAAGCGGGAAGGGGCTACGAGCAGTACTTC
TRBD1	TRBV5-1	TRBJ1-1	-	CASSQTGVGTEAFF	TGCGCCAGCAGCCAAACAGGGGTGGGCACTGAAGCTTTCTTT
TRBD1	TRBV2	TRBJ2-7	-	CASSPGTGGLYEQYF	TGTGCCAGCAGTCCCGGGACAGGGGGCCTCTACGAGCAGTACTTC
TRBD1	TRBV7-2	TRBJ1-6	-	CASSADRGNSPLHF	TGTGCCAGCAGCGCGGACAGGGGTAATTCACCCCTCCACTTT
-	TRBV5-1	TRBJ2-2	once	CASNLGGSAGELFF	TGCGCCAGCAATTTAGGGGGGTCCGCCGGGGAGCTGTTTTTT
TRBD1	TRBV9	TRBJ1-6	-	CASSVDATGYNSPLHF	TGTGCCAGCAGCGTAGATGCGACAGGGTATAATTCACCCCTCCACTTT
-	TRBV5-4	TRBJ2-7	-	CASSLVGGDEQYF	TGTGCCAGCAGCTTGGTGGGGGGCGACGAGCAGTACTTC
TRBD1	TRBV9	TRBJ1-6	-	CASSSLGGSDSPLHF	TGTGCCAGCAGCTCCCTAGGGGGCAGTGATTCACCCCTCCACTTT
TRBD1	TRBV4-1	TRBJ1-4	-	CASRHGQGPTNEKLFF	TGCGCCAGCAGGCACGGACAGGGGCCAACTAATGAAAAACTGTTTTTT
-	TRBV14	TRBJ2-5	once	CASSQARQKQETQYF	TGTGCCAGCAGCCAAGCCCGACAGAAACAAGAGACCCAGTACTTC
-	TRBV11-2	TRBJ2-7	once	CASSVGLYEQYF	TGTGCCAGCAGCGTAGGGCTCTACGAGCAGTACTTC
TRBD2	TRBV4-1	TRBJ2-7	-	CASSHPPGGPKQYF	TGCGCCAGCAGCCATCCACCGGGGGGTCCGAAGCAGTACTTC
TRBD1	TRBV28	TRBJ1-6	-	CASSFLQGDSPLHF	TGTGCCAGCAGTTTTTTACAGGGGGATTCACCCCTCCACTTT
-	TRBV28	TRBJ1-2	-	CASSTTGTRTNYGYTF	TGTGCCAGCAGTACGACCGGGACAAGGACTAACTATGGCTACACCTTC
-	TRBV10-3	TRBJ1-5	once	CAIAEAVLQPQHF	TGTGCCATCGCCGAAGCCGTCTTGCAGCCCCAGCATTTT
-	TRBV6-5	TRBJ1-2	-	CASSYRPNYGYTF	TGTGCCAGCAGTTACCGGCCTAACTATGGCTACACCTTC
-	TRBV13	TRBJ2-2	-	CASSLGNTGELFF	TGTGCCAGCAGCTTAGGGAACACCGGGGAGCTGTTTTTT
-	TRBV5-1	TRBJ2-2	-	CASSVTNTGELFF	TGCGCCAGCAGCGTCACCAACACCGGGGAGCTGTTTTTT
TRBD1	TRBV28	TRBJ1-2	few	CASRVTTGSYGYTF	TGTGCCAGCAGGGTAACGACAGGGTCCTATGGCTACACCTTC
-	TRBV21-1	TRBJ2-7	-	CASSKDMTGKYYEQYF	TGTGCCAGCAGCAAAGATATGACAGGGAAGTACTACGAGCAGTACTTC
TRBD2	TRBV18	TRBJ2-1	-	CASSPGGSDEQFF	TGTGCCAGCTCACCGGGCGGGAGCGATGAGCAGTTCTTC
-	TRBV18	TRBJ1-2	few	CASSLGHSYGYTF	TGTGCCAGCTCATTAGGCCACTCCTATGGCTACACCTTC
-	TRBV18	TRBJ2-3	-	CASSPISHVGITDTQYF	TGTGCCAGCTCACCGATCTCTCACGTTGGGATCACAGATACGCAGTATTTT
TRBD2	TRBV9	TRBJ2-7	once	CASSPAGASSYEQYF	TGTGCCAGCTCCCCAGCGGGGGCGAGCTCCTACGAGCAGTACTTC
-	TRBV28	TRBJ1-2	-	CASAGWGVGGYTF	TGTGCCAGCGCCGGTTGGGGCGTAGGCGGCTACACCTTC
-	TRBV30	TRBJ2-2	once	CASPGYGASTGELFF	TGTGCCTCCCCCGGCTACGGGGCGAGCACCGGGGAGCTGTTTTTT
-	TRBV21-1	TRBJ1-2	-	CASSKAASGQGGYGYTF	TGTGCCAGCAGCAAAGCAGCATCCGGACAGGGAGGATATGGCTACACCTTC
-	TRBV6-1	TRBJ1-5	-	CASSEALRDYSNQPQHF	TGTGCCAGCAGTGAAGCGCTTCGGGATTATAGCAATCAGCCCCAGCATTTT
-	TRBV9	TRBJ2-1	once	CASSAPTGSPLRDEQFF	TGTGCCAGCAGCGCCCCGACCGGGTCCCCCCTACGGGATGAGCAGTTCTTC
-	TRBV5-1	TRBJ2-5	-	CASSLGVQTGGETQYF	TGCGCCAGCAGCTTGGGGGTACAGACCGGAGGAGAGACCCAGTACTTC
-	TRBV10-2	TRBJ1-2	-	CASSESTRPYGYTF	TGCGCCAGCAGTGAGTCGACTAGACCCTATGGCTACACCTTC
TRBD1	TRBV11-1	TRBJ1-1	-	CASSETGGARPEAFF	TGTGCCAGCAGCGAAACAGGGGGCGCACGCCCTGAAGCTTTCTTT
TRBD1	TRBV5-1	TRBJ1-2	-	CASSSSGGSYGYTF	TGCGCCAGCAGTTCTTCAGGGGGCAGCTATGGCTACACCTTC
-	TRBV18	TRBJ1-2	-	CASSPEDNYGYTF	TGTGCCAGCTCACCAGAGGATAACTATGGCTACACCTTC
-	TRBV10-3	TRBJ1-2	-	CAISESQGLGFYGYTF	TGTGCCATCAGTGAGTCGCAGGGACTGGGGTTCTATGGCTACACCTTC
-	TRBV18	TRBJ1-1	-	CASSPRGPAETEAFF	TGTGCCAGCTCACCACGTGGCCCTGCGGAGACTGAAGCTTTCTTT